Sequencing of this T cell receptor (beta chain) was carried out in a study of control samples from healthy donors and cancer patients. Produced via immunoSEQ multiplex PCR; TCRdb's table is partial and in-frame only. The table shows some 80,000 clones, with around 92% occurring only once. CDR1 PRHDT and CDR2 FYEKMQ come from the germline V gene (reference sequence). The J segment lost 0 bases and the V segment lost 5 bases, leaving 5 bases of the junction unmatched. This CDR3 is 17 amino acids long. Material for sequencing was blood. The chain joins TRBV13 to TRBJ2-1; 12 bases line up with TRBD2. The TCR was taken from a woman in her sixties in good health. This CDR3 is CASSDGLAGSSYNEQFF. CDR3 nucleotide sequence: TGTGCCAGCAGCGACGGACTAGCGGGGAGCTCCTACAATGAGCAGTTCTTC.